The clone carrying this TCR beta chain was recorded many times. The antigen is unknown. MiXCR was run by TCRdb on the reads, yielding one entry per CDR3 protein. The table includes roughly 300,000 distinct CDR3 sequences, more than 8% detected once. These data are taken from a study of T cell repertoires in cytomegalovirus infection. Across the whole study: CMV infection plus the matching HLA type was flagged by public TCR beta signatures. Study observations and caveats: The study found HLA-C-restricted CMV-specific TCR beta clonotypes dominating the ex vivo response.

V gave up 4 bases and J gave up 2 bases; unmatched junction bases: 11. The CDR3 has 16 amino acids. Per germline, CDR1 SGHNT and CDR2 YENEEA. The rearrangement links TRBV11-3 to TRBJ2-7; 7 nucleotides line up with TRBD1. Sequencing was carried out using PBMCs. The origin of this receptor is a human donor in good health (CMV status not recorded). Some clones in this sample may be carry-over from other donors' samples. CDR3 sequence: CASSSPRQGTTYEQYF. The CDR3 nucleotides are TGTGCCAGCAGCTCCCCGAGACAGGGTACAACCTACGAGCAGTACTTC.